The clone carrying this T cell receptor (beta chain) ranks as large. MiXCR, applied by TCRdb to the PCR reads, yields one record per CDR3 protein. The sample comprises roughly 10,000 distinct CDR3 sequences, 51% of which are singletons, and 18% rests with the top ten. The germline gives CDR1 MNHEY, CDR2 SVGAGI. The germline V and J ends were trimmed by 6 bases and 5 bases, with 14 bases remaining between them. The CDR3 is made up of 14 amino acids. The data were obtained in a study of CD4 and CD8 cells across lung adenocarcinoma regions. Donors had localized lung adenocarcinoma, a non-small cell lung cancer.

The genes are TRBV6-5 and TRBJ2-1; unclear D gene. What was sequenced was CD4+ T cells from the margin of a lung tumor. The clonotype comes from a male donor with lung adenocarcinoma. The CD4 and CD8 labels of this study may be unreliable. The CDR3 loop is CASRFSGPHNEQFF. The CDR3 coding sequence is TGTGCCAGCAGATTCTCCGGGCCGCACAATGAGCAGTTCTTC.